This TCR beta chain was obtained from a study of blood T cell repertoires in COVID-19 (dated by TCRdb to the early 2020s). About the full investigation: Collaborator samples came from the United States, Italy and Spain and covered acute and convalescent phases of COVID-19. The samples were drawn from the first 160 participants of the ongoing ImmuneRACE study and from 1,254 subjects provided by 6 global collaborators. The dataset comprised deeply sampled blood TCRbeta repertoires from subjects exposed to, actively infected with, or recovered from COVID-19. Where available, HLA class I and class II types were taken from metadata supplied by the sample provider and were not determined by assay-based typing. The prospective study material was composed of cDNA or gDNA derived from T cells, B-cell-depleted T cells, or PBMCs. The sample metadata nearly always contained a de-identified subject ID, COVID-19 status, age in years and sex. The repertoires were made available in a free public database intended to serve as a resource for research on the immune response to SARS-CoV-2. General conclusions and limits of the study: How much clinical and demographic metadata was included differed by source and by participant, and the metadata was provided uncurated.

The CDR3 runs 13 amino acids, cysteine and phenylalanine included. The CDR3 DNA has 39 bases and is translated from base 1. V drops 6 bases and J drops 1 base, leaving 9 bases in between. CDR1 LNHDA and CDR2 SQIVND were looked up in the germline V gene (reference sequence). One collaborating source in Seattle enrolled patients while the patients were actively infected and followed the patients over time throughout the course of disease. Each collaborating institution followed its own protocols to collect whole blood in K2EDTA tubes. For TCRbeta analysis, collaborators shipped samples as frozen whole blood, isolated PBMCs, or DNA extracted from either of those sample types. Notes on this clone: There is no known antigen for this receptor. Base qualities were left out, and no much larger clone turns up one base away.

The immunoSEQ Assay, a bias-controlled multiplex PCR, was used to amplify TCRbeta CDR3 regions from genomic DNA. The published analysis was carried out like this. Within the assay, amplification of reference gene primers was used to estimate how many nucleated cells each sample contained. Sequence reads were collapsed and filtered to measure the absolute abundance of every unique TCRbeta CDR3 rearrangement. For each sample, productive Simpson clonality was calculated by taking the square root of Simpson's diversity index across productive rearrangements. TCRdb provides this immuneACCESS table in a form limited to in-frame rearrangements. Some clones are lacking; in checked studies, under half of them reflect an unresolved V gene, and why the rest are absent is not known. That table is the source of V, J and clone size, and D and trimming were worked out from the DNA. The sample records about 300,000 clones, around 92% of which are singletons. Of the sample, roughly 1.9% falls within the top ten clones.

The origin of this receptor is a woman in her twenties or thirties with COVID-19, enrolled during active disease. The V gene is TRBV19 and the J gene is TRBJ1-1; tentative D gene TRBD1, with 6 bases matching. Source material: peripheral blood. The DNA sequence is TGTGCCAGTAGACCGACAGGGAACACTGAAGCTTTCTTT. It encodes CASRPTGNTEAFF.